What follows is one TCR beta chain and its context. The same CDR3 can be traced to other DNA sequences in this sample. Followed longitudinally, the Seattle patients had been enrolled during active infection. The record originates from a study of blood T cell repertoires in COVID-19. On the study more broadly: The samples span acute and convalescent COVID-19 from the United States, Italy and Spain. The cDNA or gDNA used as material had been derived from T cells, B-cell-depleted T cells, or PBMCs.

Study processing details: Researchers report that nucleated cell counts were estimated from reference gene primer amplification. Sequenced by immunoSEQ multiplex PCR; TCRdb stores in-frame clones only, minus some. The V and J calls and the clone size are those of that table, but D and trimming were determined from the DNA. Of around 210,000 clones in the sample, roughly 88% were seen once. V was cut by 6 bases and J by 5 bases, with 7 bases left in between. The CDR3 sequence is 11 residues long. CDR1 and CDR2 (germline): DFQATT, SNEGSKA (reference sequence). This clonotype originated in a man in his fifties or sixties with COVID-19, enrolled during active disease. V usage is TRBV20-1 and J usage is TRBJ2-2; D remains unclear. The sequencing sample was made of peripheral blood. The CDR3 region is CSATRTGELFF. CDR3 nucleotides: TGCAGTGCCACTCGAACCGGGGAGCTGTTTTTT.